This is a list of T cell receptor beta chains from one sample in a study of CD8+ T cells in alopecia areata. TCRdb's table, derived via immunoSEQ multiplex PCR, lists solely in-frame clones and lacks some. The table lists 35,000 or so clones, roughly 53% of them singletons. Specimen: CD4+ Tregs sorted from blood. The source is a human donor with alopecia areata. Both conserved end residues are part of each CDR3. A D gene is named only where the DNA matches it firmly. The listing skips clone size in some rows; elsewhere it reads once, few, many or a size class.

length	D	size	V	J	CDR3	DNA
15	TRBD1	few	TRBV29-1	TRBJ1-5	CSVAIGTGANQPQHF	TGCAGCGTTGCAATAGGCACAGGGGCTAATCAGCCCCAGCATTTT
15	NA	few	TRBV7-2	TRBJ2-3	CASSLRGPGTDTQYF	TGTGCCAGCAGCCTTCGGGGTCCAGGCACAGATACGCAGTATTTT
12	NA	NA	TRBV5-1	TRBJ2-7	CASSLVVGEQYF	TGCGCCAGCAGCTTGGTGGTTGGCGAGCAGTACTTC
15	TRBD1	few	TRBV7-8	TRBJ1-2	CASSTRTGPTYGYTF	TGTGCCAGCAGCACCCGGACAGGGCCCACCTATGGCTACACCTTC
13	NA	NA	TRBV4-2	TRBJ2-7	CASSQERAYEQYF	TGTGCCAGCAGCCAAGAAAGGGCCTACGAGCAGTACTTC
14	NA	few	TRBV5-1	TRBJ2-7	CASSWGLTDYEQYF	TGCGCCAGCAGCTGGGGGTTAACAGATTACGAGCAGTACTTC
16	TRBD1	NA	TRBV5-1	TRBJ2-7	CASSLAGTGVPYEQYF	TGCGCCAGCAGCTTGGCCGGGACAGGGGTTCCCTACGAGCAGTACTTC
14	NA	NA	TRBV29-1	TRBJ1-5	CSVVTVNSNQPQHF	TGCAGCGTTGTAACAGTTAATAGCAATCAGCCCCAGCATTTT
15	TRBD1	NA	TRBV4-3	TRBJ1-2	CASSPGTASNYGYTF	TGCGCCAGCAGCCCGGGGACAGCCTCTAACTATGGCTACACCTTC
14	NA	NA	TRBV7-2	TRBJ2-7	CASSHGRNTYEQYF	TGTGCCAGCAGCCATGGGCGTAATACCTACGAGCAGTACTTC
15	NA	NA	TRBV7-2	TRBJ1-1	CASSPPLGPNTEAFF	TGTGCCAGCAGCCCGCCCTTGGGCCCGAACACTGAAGCTTTCTTT
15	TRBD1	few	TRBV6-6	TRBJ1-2	CASSYDRGRPMSYTF	TGTGCCAGCAGTTACGACAGGGGGAGGCCTATGAGCTACACCTTC
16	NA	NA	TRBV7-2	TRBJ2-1	CASSLGWLSSYNEQFF	TGTGCCAGCAGCTTAGGGTGGCTGAGCTCCTACAATGAGCAGTTCTTC
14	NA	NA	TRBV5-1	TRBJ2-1	CASSSGQRADEQFF	TGCGCCAGCAGCTCAGGGCAACGCGCCGATGAGCAGTTCTTC
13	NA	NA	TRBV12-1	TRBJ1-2	CASSRGLHYGYTF	TGTGCCAGCAGTCGAGGGCTGCACTATGGCTACACCTTC
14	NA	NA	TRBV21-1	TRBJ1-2	CASSKNSTRKGYTF	TGTGCCAGCAGCAAAAACAGCACCCGGAAGGGCTACACCTTC
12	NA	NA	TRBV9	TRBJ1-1	CASSAHGTGAFF	TGTGCCAGCAGCGCGCACGGGACTGGGGCTTTCTTT
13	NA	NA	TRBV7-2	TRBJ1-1	CASSLDRTSEAFF	TGTGCCAGCAGCTTAGATAGGACATCGGAAGCTTTCTTT
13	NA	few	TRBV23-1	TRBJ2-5	CASSQSREETQYF	TGCGCCAGCAGTCAAAGCAGGGAGGAGACCCAGTACTTC
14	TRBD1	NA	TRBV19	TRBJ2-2	CASSPTDRARELFF	TGTGCCAGTAGCCCCACTGACAGGGCCCGGGAGCTGTTTTTT
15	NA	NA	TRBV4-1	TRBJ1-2	CASSQDLPGLAGYTF	TGCGCCAGCAGCCAAGATCTGCCAGGTTTGGCTGGCTACACCTTC
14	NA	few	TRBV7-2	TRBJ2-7	CASSLAAGWYEQYF	TGTGCCAGCAGCTTAGCGGCAGGGTGGTACGAGCAGTACTTC
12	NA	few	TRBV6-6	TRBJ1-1	CASSYSSTEAFF	TGTGCCAGCAGTTACTCGAGCACTGAAGCTTTCTTT
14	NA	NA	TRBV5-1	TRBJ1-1	CASSLVVGGTEAFF	TGCGCCAGCAGCTTGGTTGTAGGGGGCACTGAAGCTTTCTTT
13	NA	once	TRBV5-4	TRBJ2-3	CASSFRGPDTQYF	TGTGCCAGCAGCTTTCGGGGGCCAGATACGCAGTATTTT
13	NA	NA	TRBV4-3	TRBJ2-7	CASSQVHQNYQYF	TGCGCCAGCAGCCAAGTACACCAGAACTATCAGTACTTC
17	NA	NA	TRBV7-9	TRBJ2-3	CASSFSRRTLGADTQYF	TGTGCCAGCAGCTTCTCTAGAAGGACCCTAGGGGCAGATACGCAGTATTTT
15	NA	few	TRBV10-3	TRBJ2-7	CAIRAEVADYYEQYF	TGTGCCATCAGGGCCGAGGTGGCGGACTACTACGAGCAGTACTTC
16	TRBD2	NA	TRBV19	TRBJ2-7	CASSIDRLAGVWEQYF	TGTGCCAGTAGTATAGATCGCCTAGCGGGAGTTTGGGAGCAGTACTTC
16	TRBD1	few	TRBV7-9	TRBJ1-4	CASSVTKGQGNEKLFF	TGTGCCAGCAGCGTCACCAAGGGACAGGGAAACGAAAAACTGTTTTTT
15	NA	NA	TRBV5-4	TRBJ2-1	CASSLPGSSYNEQFF	TGTGCCAGCAGCTTGCCAGGGAGCTCCTACAATGAGCAGTTCTTC
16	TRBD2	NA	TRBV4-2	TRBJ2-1	CASSLYSGGSYNEQFF	TGTGCCAGCAGCCTTTATAGCGGGGGCTCCTACAATGAGCAGTTCTTC
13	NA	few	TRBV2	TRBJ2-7	CASRGDRIDGQYF	TGTGCCAGCAGGGGAGACAGGATAGACGGGCAGTACTTC
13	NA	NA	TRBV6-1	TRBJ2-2	CASRRGNTGELFF	TGTGCCAGCAGGAGGGGAAACACCGGGGAGCTGTTTTTT
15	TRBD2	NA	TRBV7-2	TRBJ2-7	CASSLLRLAGGEQYF	TGTGCCAGCAGCTTATTGCGTCTAGCGGGAGGCGAGCAGTACTTC
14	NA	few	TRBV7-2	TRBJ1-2	CASSLVERGTGYTF	TGTGCCAGCAGCTTAGTAGAGCGCGGGACTGGCTACACCTTC
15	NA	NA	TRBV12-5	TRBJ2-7	CASGPVLGIIYEQYF	TGTGCTAGTGGTCCGGTTTTGGGGATCATCTACGAGCAGTACTTC
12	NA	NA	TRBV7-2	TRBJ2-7	CASSLGLFEQYF	TGTGCCAGCAGCTTAGGGCTCTTCGAGCAGTACTTC
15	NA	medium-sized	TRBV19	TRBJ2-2	CASSSGTGYTGELFF	TGTGCCAGTAGCTCCGGGACGGGCTACACCGGGGAGCTGTTTTTT
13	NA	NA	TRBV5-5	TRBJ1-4	CASSFGGGEKLFF	TGTGCCAGCAGCTTCGGGGGAGGTGAAAAACTGTTTTTT
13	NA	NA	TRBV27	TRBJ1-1	CASSFVRNTEAFF	TGTGCCAGCAGTTTCGTAAGGAACACTGAAGCTTTCTTT
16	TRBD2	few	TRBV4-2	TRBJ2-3	CASSGTSGSLLDTQYF	TGTGCCAGCAGCGGGACTAGCGGGAGCCTACTCGATACGCAGTATTTT
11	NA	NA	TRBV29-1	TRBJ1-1	CSVERNVEAFF	TGCAGCGTGGAAAGGAACGTTGAAGCTTTCTTT
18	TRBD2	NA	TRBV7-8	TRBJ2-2	CASSSRTSGGVNTGELFF	TGTGCCAGCAGCTCTCGGACTAGCGGGGGGGTGAACACCGGGGAGCTGTTTTTT
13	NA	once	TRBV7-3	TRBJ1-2	CASSPQGRDGYTF	TGTGCCAGCAGCCCACAGGGAAGAGATGGCTACACCTTC
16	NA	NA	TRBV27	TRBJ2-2	CASSPPSPTAGGELFF	TGTGCCAGCAGTCCCCCCTCCCCTACAGCGGGCGGGGAGCTGTTTTTT
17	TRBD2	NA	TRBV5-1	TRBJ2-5	CASSLGLAGVLQETQYF	TGCGCCAGCAGCTTGGGACTAGCGGGTGTCCTCCAAGAGACCCAGTACTTC
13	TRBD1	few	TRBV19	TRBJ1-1	CATTPRGRTEAFF	TGTGCCACAACCCCCAGGGGGAGGACTGAAGCTTTCTTT
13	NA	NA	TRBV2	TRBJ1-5	CASNRDSNQPQHF	TGTGCCAGCAATCGGGACAGCAATCAGCCCCAGCATTTT
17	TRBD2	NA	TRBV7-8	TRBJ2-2	CASSLASGGRLAGELFF	TGTGCCAGCAGCTTAGCTAGCGGGGGGCGTTTGGCCGGGGAGCTGTTTTTT
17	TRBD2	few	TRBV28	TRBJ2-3	CASSLLGLAVDTDTQYF	TGTGCCAGCAGTTTATTGGGACTAGCGGTAGACACAGATACGCAGTATTTT
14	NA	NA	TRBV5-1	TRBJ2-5	CASSFGQVQETQYF	TGCGCCAGCAGCTTCGGACAAGTTCAAGAGACCCAGTACTTC
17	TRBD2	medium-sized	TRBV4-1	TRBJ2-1	CASSTGTSGGALNEQFF	TGCGCCAGCAGCACCGGGACTAGCGGGGGGGCACTCAATGAGCAGTTCTTC
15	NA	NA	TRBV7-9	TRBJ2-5	CASSLARRPEETQYF	TGTGCCAGCAGCTTAGCGCGGAGACCAGAAGAGACCCAGTACTTC
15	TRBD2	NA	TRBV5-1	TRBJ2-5	CASSWFLAGKETQYF	TGCGCCAGCAGCTGGTTTTTAGCGGGTAAAGAGACCCAGTACTTC
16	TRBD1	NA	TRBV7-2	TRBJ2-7	CASSPAGGHQIYEQYF	TGTGCCAGCAGTCCAGCAGGGGGACACCAAATCTACGAGCAGTACTTC
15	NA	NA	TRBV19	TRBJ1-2	CATHAPDTVVSGYTF	TGTGCCACTCACGCTCCCGATACAGTGGTGTCTGGCTACACCTTC
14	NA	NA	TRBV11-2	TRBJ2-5	CASSLGWGGETQYF	TGTGCCAGCAGCTTAGGTTGGGGAGGCGAGACCCAGTACTTC